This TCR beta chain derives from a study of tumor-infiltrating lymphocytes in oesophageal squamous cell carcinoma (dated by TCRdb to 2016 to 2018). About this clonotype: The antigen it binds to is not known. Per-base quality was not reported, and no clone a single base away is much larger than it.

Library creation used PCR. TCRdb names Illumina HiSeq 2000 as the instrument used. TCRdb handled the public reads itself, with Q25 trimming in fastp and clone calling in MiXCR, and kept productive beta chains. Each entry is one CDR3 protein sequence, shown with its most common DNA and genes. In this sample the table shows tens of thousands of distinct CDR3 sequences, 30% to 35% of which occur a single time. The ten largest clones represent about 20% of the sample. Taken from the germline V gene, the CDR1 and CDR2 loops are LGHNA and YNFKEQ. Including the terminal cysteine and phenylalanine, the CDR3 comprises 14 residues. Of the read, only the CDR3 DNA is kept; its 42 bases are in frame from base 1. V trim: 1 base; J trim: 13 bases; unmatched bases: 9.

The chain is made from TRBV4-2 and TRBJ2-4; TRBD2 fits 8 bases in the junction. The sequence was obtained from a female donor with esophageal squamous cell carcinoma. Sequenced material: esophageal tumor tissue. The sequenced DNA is TGTGCCAGCAGCCAAGTCGGGGGGGGGATTGCCCAGTACTTC. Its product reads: CASSQVGGGIAQYF.